These 32 T cell receptor beta chains were all obtained from the same sample, sequenced in a study of T cell changes during pregnancy in multiple sclerosis. The table came from immunoSEQ multiplex PCR; TCRdb's copy has only in-frame clones and leaves some out. Seen here are some 80,000 clones, 89% observed once, and the top ten hold roughly 1%. This material consisted of peripheral blood, taken in the first trimester of pregnancy. These receptor sequences come from a female donor in good health, enrolled as a control in a pregnancy study.

A few counts support this clone. The gene calls are TRBV15 and TRBJ1-5; no clear D. The CDR3 spans 14 residues. V dropped 3 bases and J dropped 1 base, with 7 bases sitting between them. Germline V lookup: CDR1 LNHNV, CDR2 YYDKDF (reference sequence). CDR3 sequence: CATSSGLSNQPQHF. The CDR3 DNA sequence: TGTGCCACCAGCAGTGGACTGAGCAATCAGCCCCAGCATTTT.

This rearrangement joins TRBV7-9 to TRBJ1-2, with 8 positions matching TRBD1. The ends lost 8 bases at V and 6 bases at J; junction bases unmatched: 8. Germline V gene data show CDR1 as SEHNR and CDR2 as FQNEAQ (reference sequence). This CDR3 region has 13 residues. This chain's CDR3 is CASAGTGGNGYTF. CDR3 in DNA: TGTGCCAGCGCGGGGACAGGTGGGAATGGCTACACCTTC.

This clone has just a few counts. The chain employs TRBV2 and TRBJ1-5, with 11 positions matching TRBD1. CDR3 length equals 14 residues. Germline V gives CDR1 SNHLY, CDR2 FYNNEI. Losses at the gene ends were 9 bases for V and 7 bases for J; bases not matched to a gene: 8. The CDR3 sequence: CASTLDRGHQPQHF. CDR3 DNA: TGTGCCAGTACGCTGGACAGGGGGCACCAGCCCCAGCATTTT. The whole variable domain, remainder taken from reference TRBV2 and TRBJ1-5, is EPEVTQTPSHQVTQMGQEVILRCVPISNHLYFYWYRQILGQKVEFLVSFYNNEISEKSEIFDDQFSVERPDGSNFTLKIRSTKLEDSAMYFCASTLDRGHQPQHFGDGTRLSIL.

The chain is built from TRBV2 and TRBJ2-1; 13 positions match TRBD2. This CDR3 is built from 15 residues. Germline CDR1 reads SNHLY; CDR2 reads FYNNEI. V shed 6 bases and J 8 bases; nucleotides not matched to a gene: 7. CDR3 nucleotides: TGTGCCAGCAGGGTAAGACTAGCGGGGGGCCATGAGCAGTTCTTC. Translated: CASRVRLAGGHEQFF. The full variable domain, with the rest looked up from reference TRBV2 and TRBJ2-1, is EPEVTQTPSHQVTQMGQEVILRCVPISNHLYFYWYRQILGQKVEFLVSFYNNEISEKSEIFDDQFSVERPDGSNFTLKIRSTKLEDSAMYFCASRVRLAGGHEQFFGPGTRLTVL.

The chain recombines TRBV21-1 with TRBJ2-1; the table's D call of TRBD2 was not tested on the DNA. TRBV21-1 is annotated as a pseudogene. The CDR3 sequence is 16 residues long. As DNA, the CDR3 is TGTGCCAGCAGCAAAGTTCCGACTAGTGCTTACAATGAGCAGTTCTTC. This gives the protein CASSKVPTSAYNEQFF.

This chain uses TRBV6-4 with TRBJ1-6; D not certain. CDR3 size: 13 residues. The V end lost 8 bases, the J end lost 5 bases, and 10 bases lay between the germline ends. Germline lookup yields CDR1 MRHNA and CDR2 SNTAGT. DNA of the CDR3: TGTGCCAGCCGGAGAGACGATAATTCACCCCTCCACTTT. This translates into CASRRDDNSPLHF.

The CDR3 nucleotides read TGTGCCAGCTCCCCAGGACTGAAAGATACGCAGTATTTT. It encodes CASSPGLKDTQYF. The chain uses TRBV18 and TRBJ2-3; a weak D match, TRBD2 (5 bases). The ends were cut back, 6 bases at V and 5 bases at J, with 12 bases in the middle. Germline V gene lookup returns CDR1 KGHSH and CDR2 LQKENI. The CDR3 sequence is 13 residues long.

This chain connects TRBV27 to TRBJ2-7, with 8 bases fitting TRBD2. V was pared by 5 bases and J by 2 bases, with 8 bases of the junction left unmatched. The CDR3 sequence is 15 residues long. Germline CDR1 and CDR2: MNHEY and SMNVEV (reference sequence). This chain's CDR3 is CASSPIAGSAYEQYF. CDR3 coding DNA: TGTGCCAGCAGTCCGATAGCGGGAAGCGCCTACGAGCAGTACTTC.

The V and J genes are TRBV14 and TRBJ1-4; D perhaps matches TRBD1 (6 bases). Germline-derived CDR1 and CDR2 are SGHDN and FVKESK. This CDR3 is built from 16 residues. The V end was cut by 2 bases, the J end by 3 bases, with 13 bases between. CDR3 sequence (DNA): TGTGCCAGCAGCCAACTCCAGACAGGACCTAATGAAAAACTGTTTTTT. Its protein product is CASSQLQTGPNEKLFF.

This sequence joins TRBV7-9 and TRBJ1-4; D is possibly TRBD1 (6 bases). CDR1 is SEHNR, CDR2 FQNEAQ, per germline (reference sequence). V dropped 4 bases and J dropped 0 bases, with 6 bases sitting between them. The CDR3 is 14 amino acids. The CDR3 sequence is CASSWTATNEKLFF. CDR3 in DNA: TGTGCCAGCAGCTGGACAGCAACTAATGAAAAACTGTTTTTT.

The chain carries TRBV6-5 and TRBJ1-2; tentatively, D is TRBD1 (5 bases). The CDR3 contains 13 residues. CDR1 MNHEY and CDR2 SVGAGI come from the germline V gene. Trimming removed 5 bases at V and 2 bases at J, with 9 bases between. The CDR3 reads CASSPTENYGYTF. CDR3 sequence (DNA): TGTGCCAGCAGTCCGACAGAGAACTATGGCTACACCTTC.

The rearrangement joins TRBV18 to TRBJ1-4, with 7 positions matching TRBD1. This CDR3 contains 14 residues. The V and J ends lost 2 bases and 6 bases, in that order; junction bases with no gene match: 3. Germline V lookup: CDR1 KGHSH, CDR2 LQKENI. DNA of the CDR3: TGTGCCAGCTCACCATCAGGGGGAGATGAAAAACTGTTTTTT. Its translation is CASSPSGGDEKLFF. Together with reference TRBV18 and TRBJ1-4, the CDR3 gives the full variable domain: NAGVMQNPRHLVRRRGQEARLRCSPMKGHSHVYWYRQLPEEGLKFMVYLQKENIIDESGMPKERFSAEFPKEGPSILRIQQVVRGDSAAYFCASSPSGGDEKLFFGSGTQLSVL.

The rearrangement links TRBV6-6 to TRBJ1-5; D gene ambiguous. V gave up 0 bases and J gave up 1 base, with 10 bases separating them. Germline V CDR1 and CDR2: MNHNY, SVGAGI (reference sequence). The length of the CDR3 is 16 residues. Here the CDR3 DNA reads TGTGCCAGCAGTTACTCCGGGGTACTGAGCAATCAGCCCCAGCATTTT. This codes for CASSYSGVLSNQPQHF.

The chain recombines TRBV20-1 with TRBJ1-1; D is unresolved. The germline V gene encodes CDR1 DFQATT and CDR2 SNEGSKA (reference sequence). V was trimmed by 6 bases and J by 4 bases, leaving 9 bases between them. This CDR3 comprises 11 residues. This CDR3 reads CSAPGPTEAFF. DNA of the CDR3: TGCAGTGCCCCTGGGCCCACTGAAGCTTTCTTT.

The chain has TRBV19 and TRBJ1-2; maybe TRBD1 (5 bases). Germline V gives CDR1 LNHDA, CDR2 SQIVND (reference sequence). This CDR3 contains 15 residues. V lost 0 bases and J 6 bases, leaving 14 bases between the germline ends. CDR3 sequence (DNA): TGTGCCAGTAGTATAGATTTCTCCAGGGTGAATGGCTACACCTTC. It encodes CASSIDFSRVNGYTF.

This chain links TRBV10-3 with TRBJ1-5; D perhaps matches TRBD1 (5 bases). V lost 3 bases to trimming and J lost 5 bases, with 14 bases between them. The CDR3 contains 15 residues. The V gene's germline CDR1 is ENHRY and CDR2 SYGVKD. The CDR3 protein is CAISEGVVGDQPQHF. The CDR3 DNA reads TGTGCCATCAGTGAAGGGGTAGTTGGGGATCAGCCCCAGCATTTT.

The table lists this clone with a count of one. The V gene is TRBV18, the J gene TRBJ2-7; D might be TRBD1 (6 bases). Between the trimmed V and J ends, which lost 5 bases and 2 bases, there was a span of 31 bases. The CDR3 is 20 residues long. Looked up from germline, CDR1 is KGHSH and CDR2 is LQKENI. The CDR3 reads CASSTRTGNSQWDRPYEQYF. For the CDR3, the DNA is TGTGCCAGCTCAACACGCACAGGGAACAGCCAGTGGGACCGGCCCTACGAGCAGTACTTC. The variable domain in full, with the rest retrieved from reference TRBV18 and TRBJ2-7, is NAGVMQNPRHLVRRRGQEARLRCSPMKGHSHVYWYRQLPEEGLKFMVYLQKENIIDESGMPKERFSAEFPKEGPSILRIQQVVRGDSAAYFCASSTRTGNSQWDRPYEQYFGPGTRLTVT.

The chain links TRBV7-9 to TRBJ1-1; 7 nucleotides line up with TRBD1. The V gene's germline CDR1 is SEHNR and CDR2 FQNEAQ (reference sequence). CDR3 size: 13 residues. Germline trimming cut 5 bases from V and 4 bases from J; bases unmatched to any gene: 4. The CDR3 coding sequence is TGTGCCAGCAGCAGGGGGCAGAGCACTGAAGCTTTCTTT. It codes for CASSRGQSTEAFF. Full variable domain (remainder filled in from reference TRBV7-9 and TRBJ1-1): DTGVSQNPRHKITKRGQNVTFRCDPISEHNRLYWYRQTLGQGPEFLTYFQNEAQLEKSRLLSDRFSAERPKGSFSTLEIQRTEQGDSAMYLCASSRGQSTEAFFGQGTRLTVV.

The chain employs TRBV4-3 and TRBJ1-2, with D perhaps matching TRBD1 (6 bases). The CDR3 runs 15 residues. The germline V gene has CDR1 LGHNA and CDR2 YSLEER. Trimming shortened V by 0 bases and J by 4 bases, and 12 bases separated the two germline ends. The CDR3 protein is CASSQEDSLGYGYTF. The CDR3 DNA sequence: TGCGCCAGCAGCCAAGAGGACAGTCTCGGCTATGGCTACACCTTC.

This chain connects TRBV7-9 to TRBJ1-2; D perhaps matches TRBD1 (5 bases). The CDR3 runs to 14 residues. Trimming removed 5 bases from V and 3 bases from J, with 13 bases in between. Germline values: CDR1 SEHNR, CDR2 FQNEAQ (reference sequence). The CDR3 sequence: CASSPNGGDYGYTF. Here the CDR3 DNA reads TGTGCCAGCAGCCCCAACGGGGGTGACTATGGCTACACCTTC.

This sequence joins TRBV15 and TRBJ1-1, with a tentative D call TRBD1 (6 bases). Germline values: CDR1 LNHNV, CDR2 YYDKDF (reference sequence). Trimming took 1 base from V and 7 from J, leaving 13 bases between them. The CDR3 runs to 14 residues. In nucleotides, the CDR3 is TGTGCCACCAGCAGAGCTCAAGGACAGTATGAAGCTTTCTTT. Its translation: CATSRAQGQYEAFF.

The J gene is TRBJ1-1, the V gene TRBV19; the D is unclear. Per germline, CDR1 LNHDA and CDR2 SQIVND (reference sequence). Trimming removed 3 bases from V and 1 base from J, with 12 bases in between. The CDR3 is made up of 15 amino acids. The CDR3 region is CASSILRVKNTEAFF. The CDR3 DNA reads TGTGCCAGTAGTATTCTGAGGGTAAAGAACACTGAAGCTTTCTTT. The full variable domain, its missing parts supplied by reference TRBV19 and TRBJ1-1, is DGGITQSPKYLFRKEGQNVTLSCEQNLNHDAMYWYRQDPGQGLRLIYYSQIVNDFQKGDIAEGYSVSREKKESFPLTVTSAQKNPTAFYLCASSILRVKNTEAFFGQGTRLTVV.

The chain joins TRBV4-1 to TRBJ1-3; 8 nucleotides agree with TRBD1. J gave up 3 bases and V 5 bases, and 12 bases lay outside the gene matches. The CDR3 extends over 17 amino acids. Germline loops: CDR1 MGHRA, CDR2 YSYEKL. The DNA of the CDR3 is TGCGCCAGCAGCAAACCCAATCTGGGGACAGGTGGAAACACCATATATTTT. Its translation is CASSKPNLGTGGNTIYF.

This clone was detected a few times. The genes are TRBV5-1 and TRBJ2-7, with unresolved D. The CDR3 covers 11 residues. Germline lookup yields CDR1 SGHRS and CDR2 YFSETQ. V dropped 2 bases and J dropped 4 bases, with 4 bases sitting between them. As DNA, the CDR3 is TGCGCCAGCAGCTTCCTGTACGAGCAGTACTTC. This codes for CASSFLYEQYF.

The rearrangement joins TRBV5-1 to TRBJ1-2, with TRBD1 matching over 7 bases. Unmatched junction bases numbered 18, after V lost 0 bases and J lost 4 bases. The CDR3 spans 19 residues. Germline V gives CDR1 SGHRS, CDR2 YFSETQ. CDR3 DNA: TGCGCCAGCAGCTTGGGATGGGGCACAAACAGGGGAGGAGGCTATGGCTACACCTTC. It specifies CASSLGWGTNRGGGYGYTF.

This chain joins TRBV4-1 and TRBJ2-1; 7 bases match TRBD1. Germline V CDR1 and CDR2: MGHRA, YSYEKL. With 2 bases clipped from V and 5 bases from J, the junction kept 6 bases outside the gene matches. The CDR3 sequence is 15 residues long. Written as DNA, the CDR3 is TGCGCCAGCAGCCAACAGACAGGGACGAACAATGAGCAGTTCTTC. Translation gives CASSQQTGTNNEQFF.

The chain is built from TRBV28 and TRBJ2-5; 7 positions match TRBD2. V gave up 6 bases and J gave up 3 bases; unmatched junction bases: 13. The CDR3 totals 16 residues. CDR1 MDHEN and CDR2 SYDVKM come from the germline V gene. The CDR3, as DNA: TGTGCCAGCAGCCCCCGGGGAGGGCTAGACAAAGAGACCCAGTACTTC. The encoded protein is CASSPRGGLDKETQYF. Full variable domain (rest looked up from reference TRBV28 and TRBJ2-5): DVKVTQSSRYLVKRTGEKVFLECVQDMDHENMFWYRQDPGLGLRLIYFSYDVKMKEKGDIPEGYSVSREKKERFSLILESASTNQTSMYLCASSPRGGLDKETQYFGPGTRLLVL.

This clone was seen only once. V is TRBV4-1 and J is TRBJ1-2; D gene uncertain. This CDR3 comprises 13 residues. Germline V lookup: CDR1 MGHRA, CDR2 YSYEKL. Trimming removed 5 bases from V and 2 bases from J, with 9 bases in between. CDR3 amino acids: CASSRDTNYGYTF. The CDR3 coding sequence is TGCGCCAGCAGCAGAGACACAAACTATGGCTACACCTTC.

This chain uses TRBV18 with TRBJ1-6, with 7 bases matching TRBD1. Germline CDR1 KGHSH, CDR2 LQKENI. V was pared by 3 bases and J by 7 bases, with 9 bases of the junction left unmatched. The CDR3 contains 16 residues. CDR3 sequence (DNA): TGTGCCAGCTCACCCTACAGGGGAGAGAAGAATTCACCCCTCCACTTT. It yields the protein CASSPYRGEKNSPLHF. Full variable domain (outside the CDR3, taken from reference TRBV18 and TRBJ1-6): NAGVMQNPRHLVRRRGQEARLRCSPMKGHSHVYWYRQLPEEGLKFMVYLQKENIIDESGMPKERFSAEFPKEGPSILRIQQVVRGDSAAYFCASSPYRGEKNSPLHFGNGTRLTVT.

V gene TRBV6-5 combines with J gene TRBJ2-7; 9 bases align to TRBD1. Germline V gives CDR1 MNHEY, CDR2 SVGAGI. This CDR3 contains 15 residues. V gave up 6 bases and J gave up 4 bases; unmatched junction bases: 10. The CDR3 reads CASRAPGQGLYEQYF. CDR3 bases: TGTGCCAGCAGAGCCCCGGGACAGGGTCTTTACGAGCAGTACTTC.

V is TRBV13 and J is TRBJ2-5; 10 nucleotides line up with TRBD2. With 3 bases clipped from V and 2 bases from J, the junction kept 3 bases outside the gene matches. The germline V gene has CDR1 PRHDT and CDR2 FYEKMQ (reference sequence). The CDR3 is made up of 15 amino acids. CDR3 residues: CASSFSGGSQETQYF. Written as DNA, the CDR3 is TGTGCCAGCAGCTTTAGCGGGGGGTCTCAAGAGACCCAGTACTTC.

The J gene is TRBJ2-7, the V gene TRBV15; perhaps TRBD2 as D (5 bases). V was trimmed by 5 bases and J by 6 bases, leaving 17 bases between them. The CDR3 runs to 14 residues. Germline CDR1 is LNHNV and CDR2 is YYDKDF (reference sequence). The CDR3 DNA is TGTGCCACCAGCGGATCCGGAGAGGGCGGCGAGCAGTACTTC. This sequence encodes CATSGSGEGGEQYF.